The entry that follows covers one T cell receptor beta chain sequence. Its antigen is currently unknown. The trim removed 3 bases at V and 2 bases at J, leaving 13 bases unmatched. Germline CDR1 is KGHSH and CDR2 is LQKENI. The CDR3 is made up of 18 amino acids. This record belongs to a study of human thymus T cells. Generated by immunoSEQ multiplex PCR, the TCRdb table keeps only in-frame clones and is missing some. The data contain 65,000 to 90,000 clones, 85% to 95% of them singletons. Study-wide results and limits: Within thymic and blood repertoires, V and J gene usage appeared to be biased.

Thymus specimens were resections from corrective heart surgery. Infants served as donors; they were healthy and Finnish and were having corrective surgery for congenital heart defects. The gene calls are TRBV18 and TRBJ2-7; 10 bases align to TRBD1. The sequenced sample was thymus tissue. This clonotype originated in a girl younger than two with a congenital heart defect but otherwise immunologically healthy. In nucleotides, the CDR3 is TGTGCCAGCTCACCTTTTTCCCCAGGGACAGGGGTTCCCTACGAGCAGTACTTC. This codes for CASSPFSPGTGVPYEQYF.